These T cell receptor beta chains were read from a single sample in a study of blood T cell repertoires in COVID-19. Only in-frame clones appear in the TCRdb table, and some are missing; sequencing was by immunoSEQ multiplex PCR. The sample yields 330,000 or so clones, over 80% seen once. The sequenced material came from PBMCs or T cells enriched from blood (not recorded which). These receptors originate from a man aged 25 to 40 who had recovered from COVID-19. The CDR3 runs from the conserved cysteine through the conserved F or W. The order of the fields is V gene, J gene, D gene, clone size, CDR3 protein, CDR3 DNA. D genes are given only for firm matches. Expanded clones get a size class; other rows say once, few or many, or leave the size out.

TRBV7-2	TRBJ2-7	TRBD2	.	CASSPEGTSTYEQYF	TGTGCCAGCAGCCCCGAGGGGACTAGTACCTACGAGCAGTACTTC
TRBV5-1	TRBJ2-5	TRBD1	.	CATADRDQETQYF	TGCGCCACCGCGGACAGGGATCAAGAGACCCAGTACTTC
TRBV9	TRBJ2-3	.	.	CASSEGWTERSTDTQYF	TGTGCCAGCAGCGAGGGCTGGACAGAAAGGAGTACAGATACGCAGTATTTT
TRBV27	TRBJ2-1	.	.	CASSFRGNEQFF	TGTGCCAGCAGTTTCCGGGGCAATGAGCAGTTCTTC
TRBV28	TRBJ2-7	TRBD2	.	CASRLWGGRYEQYF	TGTGCCAGCAGGCTTTGGGGGGGTCGGTACGAGCAGTACTTC
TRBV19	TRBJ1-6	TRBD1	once	CASSVQGTNSPLHF	TGTGCCAGTAGCGTACAGGGGACTAATTCACCCCTCCACTTT
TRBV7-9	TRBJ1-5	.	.	CASSLDSQPQHF	TGTGCCAGCAGCTTAGACAGTCAGCCCCAGCATTTT
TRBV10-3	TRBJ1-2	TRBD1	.	CAISEGSPLTGAYGYTF	TGTGCCATCAGTGAGGGATCGCCACTGACAGGGGCCTATGGCTACACCTTC
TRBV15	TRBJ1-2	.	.	CATSTRGYGYTF	TGTGCCACCAGCACCAGGGGCTATGGCTACACCTTC
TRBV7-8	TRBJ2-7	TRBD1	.	CASSSWTGGGEQYF	TGTGCCAGCAGCTCCTGGACAGGGGGCGGGGAGCAGTACTTC
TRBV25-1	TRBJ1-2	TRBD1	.	CASSQGQGIYGYTF	TGTGCCAGCAGTCAGGGACAGGGGATCTATGGCTACACCTTC
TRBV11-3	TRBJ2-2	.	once	CASSSRNTISNTGELFF	TGTGCCAGCAGCTCCAGAAATACTATATCGAACACCGGGGAGCTGTTTTTT
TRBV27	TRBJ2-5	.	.	CASRRLGQGPKKETQYF	TGTGCCAGCAGGCGACTTGGGCAGGGGCCTAAGAAAGAGACCCAGTACTTC
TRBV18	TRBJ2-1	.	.	CASSRAQGGDNEQFF	TGTGCCAGCTCGCGCGCACAGGGAGGGGACAATGAGCAGTTCTTC
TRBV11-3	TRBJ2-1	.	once	CASSLAPGTYNEQFF	TGTGCCAGCAGCTTAGCCCCAGGGACCTACAATGAGCAGTTCTTC
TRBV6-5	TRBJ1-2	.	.	CASSYVAGADYGYTF	TGTGCCAGCAGTTACGTCGCAGGGGCCGACTATGGCTACACCTTC
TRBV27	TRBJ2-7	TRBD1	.	CASAVRTGVHEQYF	TGTGCCAGCGCCGTCCGGACAGGGGTCCACGAGCAGTACTTC
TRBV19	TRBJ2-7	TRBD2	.	CASSMGSGGPHYEQYF	TGTGCCAGTAGTATGGGTAGCGGGGGGCCCCACTACGAGCAGTACTTC
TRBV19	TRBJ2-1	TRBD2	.	CASRLTSGGGPPIEQFF	TGTGCCAGTAGGCTCACTAGCGGGGGGGGACCCCCCATTGAGCAGTTCTTC
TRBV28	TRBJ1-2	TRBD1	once	CASSGQGLDGYTF	TGTGCCAGCTCGGGACAGGGGTTAGATGGCTACACCTTC
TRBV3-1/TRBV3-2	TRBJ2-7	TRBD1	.	CASSLTRGPSYEQYF	TGTGCCAGCAGCCTGACCAGGGGGCCTTCCTACGAGCAGTACTTC
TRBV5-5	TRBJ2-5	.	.	CASSGGDQETQYF	TGTGCCAGCAGCGGCGGGGACCAAGAGACCCAGTACTTC
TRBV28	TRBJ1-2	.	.	CASTPGGDYGYTF	TGTGCCAGCACCCCCGGGGGGGACTATGGCTACACCTTC
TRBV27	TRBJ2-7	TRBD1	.	CASRMTGNYEQYF	TGTGCCAGCAGAATGACAGGGAACTACGAGCAGTACTTC
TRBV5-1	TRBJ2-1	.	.	CASSLMGRDNEQFF	TGCGCCAGCAGCTTGATGGGCAGAGACAATGAGCAGTTCTTC
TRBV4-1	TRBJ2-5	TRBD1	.	CASSQVPGQAEKTQYF	TGCGCCAGCAGCCAAGTTCCGGGACAGGCCGAGAAGACCCAGTACTTC
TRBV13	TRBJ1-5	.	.	CASSLRTSNQPQHF	TGTGCCAGCAGCTTAAGGACAAGCAATCAGCCCCAGCATTTT
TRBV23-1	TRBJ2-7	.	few	CASSPRRAF	TGCGCCAGCAGCCCGAGGAGGGCCTTC
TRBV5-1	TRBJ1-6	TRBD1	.	CASSINRDSSPLHF	TGCGCCAGCAGCATAAACAGGGACAGTTCACCCCTCCACTTT
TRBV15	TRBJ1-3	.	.	CATSRGVGGFYSGNTIYF	TGTGCCACCAGCAGAGGAGTGGGGGGGTTTTACTCTGGAAACACCATATATTTT
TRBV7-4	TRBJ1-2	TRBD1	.	CARWGQGESLYGYTF	TGTGCCAGATGGGGGCAGGGGGAGTCATTATATGGCTACACCTTC
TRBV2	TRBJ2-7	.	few	CASREDSKTYEQYF	TGTGCCAGCAGGGAGGACAGTAAGACCTACGAGCAGTACTTC
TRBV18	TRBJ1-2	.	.	CASSPGGGYGYTF	TGTGCCAGCTCACCTGGGGGCGGCTATGGCTACACCTTC
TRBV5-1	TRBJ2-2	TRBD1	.	CASSLNNRGGTGELFF	TGCGCCAGCAGCTTGAACAACAGGGGTGGCACCGGGGAGCTGTTTTTT
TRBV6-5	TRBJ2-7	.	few	CASSYNRAYEQYF	TGTGCCAGCAGTTACAACAGAGCCTACGAGCAGTACTTC
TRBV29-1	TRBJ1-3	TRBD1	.	CSAGQGNTIYF	TGCAGCGCGGGACAGGGAAACACCATATATTTT
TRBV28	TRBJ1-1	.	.	CASSEKTSGGRTEAFF	TGTGCCAGCAGCGAAAAGACCTCCGGGGGGCGGACTGAAGCTTTCTTT
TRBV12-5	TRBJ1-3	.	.	CASGLGTSSGNTIYF	TGTGCTAGTGGTTTGGGAACTTCCTCTGGAAACACCATATATTTT
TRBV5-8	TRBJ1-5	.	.	CASSPGFGQPQHF	TGTGCCAGCAGCCCAGGGTTCGGTCAGCCCCAGCATTTT
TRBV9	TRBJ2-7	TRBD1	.	CASSAGTGVGEQYF	TGTGCCAGCAGCGCCGGGACAGGGGTGGGGGAGCAGTACTTC
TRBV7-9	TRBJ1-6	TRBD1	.	CASRTGSSPLHF	TGTGCCAGCAGGACAGGGTCTTCACCCCTCCACTTT
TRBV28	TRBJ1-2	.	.	CASSSTPNYGYTF	TGTGCCAGCAGTTCCACACCTAACTATGGCTACACCTTC
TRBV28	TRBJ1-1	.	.	CASSSPTEAFF	TGTGCCAGCAGCTCCCCCACTGAAGCTTTCTTT
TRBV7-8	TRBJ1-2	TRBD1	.	CASSPWTGVDGYTF	TGTGCCAGCAGCCCGTGGACAGGGGTGGATGGCTACACCTTC
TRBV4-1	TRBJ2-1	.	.	CASSQARSSYNEQFF	TGCGCCAGCAGCCAAGCGCGGAGCTCCTACAATGAGCAGTTCTTC
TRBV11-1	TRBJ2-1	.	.	CASSLVASNEQFF	TGTGCCAGCAGCTTAGTCGCCAGCAATGAGCAGTTCTTC
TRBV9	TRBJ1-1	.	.	CASTVEPFNTNTEAFF	TGTGCCAGCACCGTGGAGCCCTTCAACACGAACACTGAAGCTTTCTTT
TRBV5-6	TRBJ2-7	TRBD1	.	CASSYGTARGEQYF	TGTGCCAGCAGCTACGGGACAGCCAGGGGAGAGCAGTACTTC
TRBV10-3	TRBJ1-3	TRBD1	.	CAIRTGAGNTIYF	TGTGCCATCAGGACAGGGGCTGGAAACACCATATATTTT
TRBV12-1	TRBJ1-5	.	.	CASNFQGGNQPQHF	TGTGCCAGCAACTTCCAGGGAGGGAATCAGCCCCAGCATTTT
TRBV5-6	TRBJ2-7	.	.	CASSSRGLYEQYF	TGTGCCAGCAGCTCTAGGGGCCTCTACGAGCAGTACTTC
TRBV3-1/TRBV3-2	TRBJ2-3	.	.	CASSPGPGMGKNTQYF	TGTGCCAGCAGCCCCGGCCCGGGGATGGGGAAGAATACGCAGTATTTT
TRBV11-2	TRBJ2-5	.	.	CASRPQGETQYF	TGTGCCAGCAGGCCCCAGGGAGAGACCCAGTACTTC